This T cell receptor (beta chain) derives from a study of T cell responses to AZD1222 COVID-19 vaccine. Whole-study findings and limits: Females outnumbered males among donors, who were mostly white British; clonal diversity was possibly underestimated. Every sample of the repertoires postdated the peak T cell response. The number of AZD1222 recipients seropositive at baseline was only five or six.

Turning to this clone: The antigen is not known.

The CDR3 extends over 15 amino acids. The germline gives CDR1 LNHDA, CDR2 SQIVND (reference sequence). The V and J ends lost 5 bases and 4 bases, in that order; junction bases with no gene match: 4. Only in-frame clones appear in the TCRdb table, and some are missing; sequencing was by immunoSEQ multiplex PCR. This table holds roughly 170,000 clones, 88% found once. This TCR came from an adult in good health. The sample here was peripheral blood, taken on day 0 of AZD1222 vaccination. V and J are TRBV19 and TRBJ2-2, with 10 bases fitting TRBD1. The CDR3 loop reads CASSWDRGSTGELFF. CDR3 bases: TGTGCCAGTAGTTGGGACAGGGGATCCACCGGGGAGCTGTTTTTT.